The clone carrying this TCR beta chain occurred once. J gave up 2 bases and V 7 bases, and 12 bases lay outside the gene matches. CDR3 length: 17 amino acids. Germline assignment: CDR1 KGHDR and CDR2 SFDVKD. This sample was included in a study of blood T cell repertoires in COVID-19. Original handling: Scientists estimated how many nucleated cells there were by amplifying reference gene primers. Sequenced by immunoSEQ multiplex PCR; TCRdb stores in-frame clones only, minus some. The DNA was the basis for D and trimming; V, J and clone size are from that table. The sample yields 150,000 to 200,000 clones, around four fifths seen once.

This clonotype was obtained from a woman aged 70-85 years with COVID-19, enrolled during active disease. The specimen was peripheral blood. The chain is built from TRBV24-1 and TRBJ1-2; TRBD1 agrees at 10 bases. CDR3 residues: CATSPGQGIDWNYGYTF. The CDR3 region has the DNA TGTGCCACCAGCCCGGGACAGGGGATCGATTGGAACTATGGCTACACCTTC.